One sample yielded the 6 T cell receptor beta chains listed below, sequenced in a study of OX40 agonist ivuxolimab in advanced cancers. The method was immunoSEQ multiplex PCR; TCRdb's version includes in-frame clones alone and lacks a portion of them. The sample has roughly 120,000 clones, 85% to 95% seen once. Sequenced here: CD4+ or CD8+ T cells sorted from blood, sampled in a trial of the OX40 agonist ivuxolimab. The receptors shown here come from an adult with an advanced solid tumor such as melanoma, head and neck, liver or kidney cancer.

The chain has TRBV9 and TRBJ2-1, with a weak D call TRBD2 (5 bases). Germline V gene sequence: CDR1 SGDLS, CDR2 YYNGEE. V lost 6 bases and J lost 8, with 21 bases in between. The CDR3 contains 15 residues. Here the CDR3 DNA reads TGTGCCAGCACCCCGGCGGGCTCAGGTTTAGATGAGCAGTTCTTC. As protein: CASTPAGSGLDEQFF.

This CDR3 reads CASSSGEQGVQYF. Written as DNA, the CDR3 is TGTGCCAGCAGTTCAGGGGAACAGGGGGTGCAGTATTTT. This chain connects TRBV9 to TRBJ2-3; TRBD1 matches at 8 bases. Germline V gives CDR1 SGDLS, CDR2 YYNGEE. The CDR3 length is 13 residues. V lost 5 bases, J lost 11 bases, and 10 bases stayed unmatched.

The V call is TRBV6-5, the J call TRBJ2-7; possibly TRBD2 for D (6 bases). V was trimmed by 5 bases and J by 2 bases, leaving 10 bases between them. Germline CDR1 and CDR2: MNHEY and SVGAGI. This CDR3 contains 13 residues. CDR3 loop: CASSIGEAYEQYF. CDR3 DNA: TGTGCCAGCAGTATAGGGGAGGCCTACGAGCAGTACTTC.

CDR3 loop: CASRSGQLNTEAFF. The CDR3 DNA follows: TGTGCCAGCAGATCGGGACAGCTGAACACTGAAGCTTTCTTT. The chain carries TRBV28 and TRBJ1-1, with 7 bases that match TRBD1. Germline assignment: CDR1 MDHEN and CDR2 SYDVKM. The CDR3 spans 14 residues. V was clipped by 6 bases and J by 0 bases; unmatched bases: 4.

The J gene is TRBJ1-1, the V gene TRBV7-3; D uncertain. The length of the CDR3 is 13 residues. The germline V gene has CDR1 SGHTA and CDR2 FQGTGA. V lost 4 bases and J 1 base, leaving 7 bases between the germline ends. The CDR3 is CASSSRRNTEAFF. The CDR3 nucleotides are TGTGCCAGCAGCTCCCGACGGAACACTGAAGCTTTCTTT.

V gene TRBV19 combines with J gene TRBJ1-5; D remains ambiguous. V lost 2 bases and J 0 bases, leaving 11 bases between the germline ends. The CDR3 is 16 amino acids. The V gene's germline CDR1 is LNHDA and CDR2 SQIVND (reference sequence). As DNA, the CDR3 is TGTGCCAGTAGTATACGCATGCAGACTAGCAATCAGCCCCAGCATTTT. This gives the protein CASSIRMQTSNQPQHF.